Below are 9 T cell receptor beta chains sequenced from a single sample in a study of blood T cells in healthy people across ages. Combining a sample-barcoded 5' primer with a J-beta primer mix, a second PCR ran for about 6 to 11 cycles. TCRdb re-derived calls from the 5' RACE reads in MiXCR, one entry per CDR3 protein. The table includes roughly 680,000 distinct CDR3 sequences, roughly 49% detected once. What was sequenced was blood. These receptors all come from an older woman in good health.

This clonotype was detected a few times. This chain connects TRBV6-2 or TRBV6-3 to TRBJ2-5, with D hard to call. Germline-derived CDR1 and CDR2 are MNHEY and SVGEGT. The CDR3 covers 13 residues. Deletions cut 6 bases from V and 2 bases from J, with 10 bases between. Written as DNA, the CDR3 is TGTGCCAGCAGCAAGATCCTTCAAGAGACCCAGTACTTC. Its protein product is CASSKILQETQYF.

This clonotype was detected only once. The CDR3 coding sequence is TGCGCCAGCAGCTTGGCTGGGACAGGGGTCAACGAGCAGTACTTC. This translates into CASSLAGTGVNEQYF. The chain is built from TRBV5-1 and TRBJ2-5, with 10 bases aligning to TRBD1. TRBJ2-7 matches the DNA end more closely, so the J call is doubtful. The V gene's germline CDR1 is SGHRS and CDR2 YFSETQ. This CDR3 has 15 residues.

This clonotype occurred a few times. The genes are TRBV20-1 and TRBJ2-3, with unresolved D. Trimming removed 1 base at V and 9 bases at J, with 11 bases between. Germline CDR1 is DFQATT and CDR2 is SNEGSKA (reference sequence). The CDR3 length is 12 residues. The CDR3 DNA follows: TGCAGTGCTAGAGTCCCTCCCCGGACGCAGTATTTT. This translates into CSARVPPRTQYF.

The chain employs TRBV28 and TRBJ2-7; 7 bases are shared with TRBD2. Germline V lookup: CDR1 MDHEN, CDR2 SYDVKM. V gave up 5 bases and J gave up 2 bases; unmatched junction bases: 3. The CDR3 extends over 13 amino acids. The chain's CDR3 is CASSPTSAYEQYF. CDR3 nucleotides: TGTGCCAGCAGTCCCACTAGCGCCTACGAGCAGTACTTC.

This clonotype turned up a few times. V and J are TRBV6-2 or TRBV6-3 and TRBJ2-5; D is possibly TRBD2 (6 bases). The germline V gene has CDR1 MNHEY and CDR2 SVGEGT. The CDR3 loop spans 15 amino acids. Trimming removed 5 bases from V and 5 bases from J, with 18 bases in between. This CDR3 reads CASSAQGGVRETQYF. In nucleotides, the CDR3 is TGTGCCAGCAGTGCCCAGGGAGGTGTTCGGGAGACCCAGTACTTC.

This clonotype was seen only a few times. V and J are TRBV12-3 or TRBV12-4 and TRBJ2-1; unclear D gene. The CDR3 runs to 14 residues. Trimming stripped 7 bases from V and 3 bases from J, with 13 bases between. The CDR3 DNA follows: TGTGCCAGCACCCCGGGCACTTACTACAATGAGCAGTTCTTC. Protein product: CASTPGTYYNEQFF.

This sequence joins TRBV7-3 and TRBJ2-7, with 8 bases fitting TRBD1. Per the germline V gene, CDR1 is SGHTA and CDR2 is FQGTGA. The CDR3 runs 15 residues. Trimming cost V 4 bases and J 1 base; bases outside gene matches: 6. The CDR3 spells CASSSQQGGSYEQYF. The CDR3 region has the DNA TGTGCCAGCAGCTCACAACAGGGGGGTTCCTACGAGCAGTACTTC.

This chain joins TRBV7-3 and TRBJ2-2; the D is unclear. This CDR3 has 16 amino acids. In germline, CDR1 is SGHTA, CDR2 FQGTGA. Trimming shortened V by 5 bases and J by 4 bases, and 17 bases separated the two germline ends. The CDR3 is CASSPESWQATGELFF. DNA of the CDR3: TGTGCCAGCAGCCCGGAGTCTTGGCAGGCCACCGGGGAGCTGTTTTTT.

This chain connects TRBV7-3 to TRBJ1-2, with D hard to call. Trimming stripped 2 bases from V and 2 bases from J, with 18 bases between. Germline CDR1 reads SGHTA; CDR2 reads FQGTGA. This CDR3 region has 17 residues. This chain's CDR3 is CASSLRPHPGSNYGYTF. The CDR3 DNA reads as TGTGCCAGCAGCTTACGCCCACACCCCGGGTCGAACTATGGCTACACCTTC.